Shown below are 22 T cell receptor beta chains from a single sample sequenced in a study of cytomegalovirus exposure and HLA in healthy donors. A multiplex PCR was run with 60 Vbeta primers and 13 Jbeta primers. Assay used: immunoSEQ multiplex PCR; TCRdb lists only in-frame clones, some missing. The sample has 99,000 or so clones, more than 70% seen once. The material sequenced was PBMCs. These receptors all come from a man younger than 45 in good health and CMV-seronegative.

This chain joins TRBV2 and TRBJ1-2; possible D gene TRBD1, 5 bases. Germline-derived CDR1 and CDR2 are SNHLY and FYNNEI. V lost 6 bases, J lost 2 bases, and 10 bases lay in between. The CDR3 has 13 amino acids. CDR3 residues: CASRAGPNYGYTF. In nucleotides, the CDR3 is TGTGCCAGCAGGGCAGGGCCCAACTATGGCTACACCTTC.

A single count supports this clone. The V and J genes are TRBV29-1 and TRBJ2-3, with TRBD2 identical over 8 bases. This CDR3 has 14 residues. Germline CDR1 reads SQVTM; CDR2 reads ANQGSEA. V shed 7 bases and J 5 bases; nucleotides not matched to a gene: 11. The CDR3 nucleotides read TGCAGCGCTCCGGGAGCGGGAGAGAGAGATACGCAGTATTTT. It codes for CSAPGAGERDTQYF.

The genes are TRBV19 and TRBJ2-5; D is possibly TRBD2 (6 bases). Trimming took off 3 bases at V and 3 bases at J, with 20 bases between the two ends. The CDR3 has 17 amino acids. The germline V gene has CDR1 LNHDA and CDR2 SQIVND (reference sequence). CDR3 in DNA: TGTGCCAGTAGTATTACCCGAGGAGCGGGTAGGGAAGAGACCCAGTACTTC. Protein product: CASSITRGAGREETQYF.

The CDR3 nucleotides read TGTGCCAGCAGTTCGGGACAGGGGAGCTATGGCTACACCTTC. This gives the protein CASSSGQGSYGYTF. V is TRBV28 and J is TRBJ1-2; 10 bases fit TRBD1. This CDR3 contains 14 residues. V shed 4 bases and J 4 bases; nucleotides not matched to a gene: 3. From germline, CDR1 is MDHEN and CDR2 SYDVKM.

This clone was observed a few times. CDR3 nucleotides: TGTGCCAGCAGTCGGGGGACTGACCTAAACGTGTACGAGCAGTACTTC. Its protein is CASSRGTDLNVYEQYF. This chain connects TRBV28 to TRBJ2-7; perhaps TRBD2 as D (6 bases). Germline assignment: CDR1 MDHEN and CDR2 SYDVKM. The V end lost 5 bases, the J end lost 4 bases, and 21 bases lay between the germline ends. The CDR3 extends over 16 amino acids. The complete variable domain, with remaining parts taken from reference TRBV28 and TRBJ2-7, reads DVKVTQSSRYLVKRTGEKVFLECVQDMDHENMFWYRQDPGLGLRLIYFSYDVKMKEKGDIPEGYSVSREKKERFSLILESASTNQTSMYLCASSRGTDLNVYEQYFGPGTRLTVT.

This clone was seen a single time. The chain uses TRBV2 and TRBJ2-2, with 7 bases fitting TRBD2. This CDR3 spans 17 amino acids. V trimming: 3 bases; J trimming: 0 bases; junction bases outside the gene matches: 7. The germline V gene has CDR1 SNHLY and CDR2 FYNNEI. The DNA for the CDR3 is TGTGCCAGCAGTGAGGCCGGGGGGTTCGCGAACACCGGGGAGCTGTTTTTT. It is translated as CASSEAGGFANTGELFF.

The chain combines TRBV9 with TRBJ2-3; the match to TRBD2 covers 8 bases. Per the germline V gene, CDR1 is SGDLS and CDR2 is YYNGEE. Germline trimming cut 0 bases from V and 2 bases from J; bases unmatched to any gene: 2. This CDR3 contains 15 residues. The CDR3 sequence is CASSVGTSPTDTQYF. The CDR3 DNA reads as TGTGCCAGCAGCGTAGGGACTAGCCCCACAGATACGCAGTATTTT.

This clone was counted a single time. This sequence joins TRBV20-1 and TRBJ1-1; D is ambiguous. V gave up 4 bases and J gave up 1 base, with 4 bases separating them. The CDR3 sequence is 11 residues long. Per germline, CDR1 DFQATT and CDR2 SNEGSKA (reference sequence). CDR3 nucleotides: TGCAGTGCTAACGGGAACACTGAAGCTTTCTTT. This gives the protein CSANGNTEAFF.

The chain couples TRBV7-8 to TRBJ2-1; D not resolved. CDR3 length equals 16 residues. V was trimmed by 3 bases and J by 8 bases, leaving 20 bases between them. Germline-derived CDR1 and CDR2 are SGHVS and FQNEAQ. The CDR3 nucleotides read TGTGCCAGCAGCTTGAGTAGACCATCGGGTCCCCATGAGCAGTTCTTC. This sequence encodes CASSLSRPSGPHEQFF.

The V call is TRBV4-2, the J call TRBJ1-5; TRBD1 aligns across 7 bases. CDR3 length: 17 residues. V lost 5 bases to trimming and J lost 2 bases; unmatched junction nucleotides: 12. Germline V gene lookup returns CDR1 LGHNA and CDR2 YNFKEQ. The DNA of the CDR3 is TGTGCCAGCAGCTCCGGACAGGCCGTTAAGGGCAATCAGCCCCAGCATTTT. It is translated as CASSSGQAVKGNQPQHF.

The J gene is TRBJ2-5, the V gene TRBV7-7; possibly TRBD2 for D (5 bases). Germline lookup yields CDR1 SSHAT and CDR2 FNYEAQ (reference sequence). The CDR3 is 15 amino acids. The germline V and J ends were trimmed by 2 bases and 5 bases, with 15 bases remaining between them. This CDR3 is CASSLQAGVKETQYF. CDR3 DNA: TGTGCCAGCAGCTTACAGGCGGGCGTGAAGGAGACCCAGTACTTC.

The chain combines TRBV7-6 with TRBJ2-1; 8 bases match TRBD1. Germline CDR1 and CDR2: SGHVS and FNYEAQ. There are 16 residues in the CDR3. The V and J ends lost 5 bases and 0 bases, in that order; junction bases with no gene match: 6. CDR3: CASSITTGASYNEQFF. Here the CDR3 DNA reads TGTGCCAGCAGCATAACGACAGGGGCCTCCTACAATGAGCAGTTCTTC.

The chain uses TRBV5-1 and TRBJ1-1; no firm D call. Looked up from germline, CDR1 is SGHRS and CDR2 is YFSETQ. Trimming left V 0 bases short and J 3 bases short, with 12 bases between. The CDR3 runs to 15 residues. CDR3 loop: CASSLEPGSDTEAFF. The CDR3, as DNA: TGCGCCAGCAGCTTGGAACCGGGGTCGGACACTGAAGCTTTCTTT.

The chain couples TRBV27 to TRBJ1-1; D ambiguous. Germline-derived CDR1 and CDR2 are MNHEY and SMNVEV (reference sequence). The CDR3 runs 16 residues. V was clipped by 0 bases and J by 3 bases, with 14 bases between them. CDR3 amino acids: CASSLSEEGLHTEAFF. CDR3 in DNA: TGTGCCAGCAGTTTATCGGAGGAAGGGTTGCACACTGAAGCTTTCTTT.

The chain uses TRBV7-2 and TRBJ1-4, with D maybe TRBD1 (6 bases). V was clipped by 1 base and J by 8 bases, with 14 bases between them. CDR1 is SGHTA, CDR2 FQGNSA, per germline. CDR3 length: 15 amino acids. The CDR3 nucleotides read TGTGCCAGCAGCTTAGTCGCAGGGGAAGAGGAAAAACTGTTTTTT. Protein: CASSLVAGEEEKLFF.

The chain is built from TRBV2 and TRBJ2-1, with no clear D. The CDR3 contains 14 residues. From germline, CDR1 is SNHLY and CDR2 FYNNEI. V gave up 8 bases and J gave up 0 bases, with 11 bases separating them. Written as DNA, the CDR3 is TGTGCCAGCTCTCTGGCCCTCTCCTACAATGAGCAGTTCTTC. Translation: CASSLALSYNEQFF.

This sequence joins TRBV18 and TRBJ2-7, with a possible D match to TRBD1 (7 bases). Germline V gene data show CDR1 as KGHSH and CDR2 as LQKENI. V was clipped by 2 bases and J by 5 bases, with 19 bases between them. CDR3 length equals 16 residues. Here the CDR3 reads CASSPFTGGTDDEQYF. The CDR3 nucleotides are TGTGCCAGCTCACCATTTACAGGCGGGACAGATGACGAGCAGTACTTC.

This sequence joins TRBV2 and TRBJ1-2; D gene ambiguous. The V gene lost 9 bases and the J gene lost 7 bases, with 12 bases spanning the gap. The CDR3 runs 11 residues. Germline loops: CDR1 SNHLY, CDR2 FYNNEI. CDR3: CASSGQVGYTF. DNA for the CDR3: TGTGCCAGTTCAGGTCAAGTTGGCTACACCTTC.

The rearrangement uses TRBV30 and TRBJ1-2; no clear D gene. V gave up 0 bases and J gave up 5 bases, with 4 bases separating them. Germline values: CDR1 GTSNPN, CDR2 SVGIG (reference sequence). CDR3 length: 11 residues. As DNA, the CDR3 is TGTGCCTGGAGTGTACGGTATGGCTACACCTTC. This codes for CAWSVRYGYTF.

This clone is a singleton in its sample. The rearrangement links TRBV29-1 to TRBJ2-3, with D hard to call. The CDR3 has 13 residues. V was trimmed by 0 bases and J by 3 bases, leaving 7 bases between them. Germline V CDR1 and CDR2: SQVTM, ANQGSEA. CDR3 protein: CSVEDASTDTQYF. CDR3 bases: TGCAGCGTTGAAGATGCTAGTACAGATACGCAGTATTTT.

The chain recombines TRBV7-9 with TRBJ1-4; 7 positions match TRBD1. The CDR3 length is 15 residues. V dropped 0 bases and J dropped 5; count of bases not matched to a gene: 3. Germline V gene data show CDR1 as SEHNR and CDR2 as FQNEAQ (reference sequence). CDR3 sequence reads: CASSLAPQGNEKLFF. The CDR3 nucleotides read TGTGCCAGCAGCTTAGCGCCACAGGGGAATGAAAAACTGTTTTTT.

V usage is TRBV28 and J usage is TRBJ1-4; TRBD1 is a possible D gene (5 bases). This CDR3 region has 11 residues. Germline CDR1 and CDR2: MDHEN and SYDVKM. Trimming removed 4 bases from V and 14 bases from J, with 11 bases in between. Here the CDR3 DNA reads TGTGCCAGCAGTTACAGGACCGGTCTGTTTTTT. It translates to CASSYRTGLFF.